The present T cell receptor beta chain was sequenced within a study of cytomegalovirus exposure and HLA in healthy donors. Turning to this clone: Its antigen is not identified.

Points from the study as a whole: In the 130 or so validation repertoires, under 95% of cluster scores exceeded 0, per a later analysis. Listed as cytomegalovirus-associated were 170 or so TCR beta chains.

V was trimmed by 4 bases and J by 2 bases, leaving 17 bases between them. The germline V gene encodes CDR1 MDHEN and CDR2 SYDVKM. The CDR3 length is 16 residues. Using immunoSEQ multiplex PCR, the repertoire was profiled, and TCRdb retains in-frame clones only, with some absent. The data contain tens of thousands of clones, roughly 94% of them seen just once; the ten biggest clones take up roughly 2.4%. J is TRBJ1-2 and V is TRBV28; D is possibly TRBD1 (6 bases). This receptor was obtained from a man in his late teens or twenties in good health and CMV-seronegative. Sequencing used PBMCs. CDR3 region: CASSSRRDTHNYGYTF. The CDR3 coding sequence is TGTGCCAGCAGTTCACGACGGGACACCCACAACTATGGCTACACCTTC.